Each of the 9 T cell receptor beta chains below was sequenced from the same sample in a study of blood T cell repertoires in COVID-19. Profiling relied on immunoSEQ multiplex PCR, and the TCRdb table lists in-frame clones only, not all of them. The sample lists about 150,000 clones; 80% to 85% were seen once. The sample was peripheral blood. These receptors were obtained from a man aged 70-80 years with active or convalescent COVID-19.

The chain uses TRBV19 and TRBJ1-6, with 12 bases aligning to TRBD1. Losses at the gene ends were 3 bases for V and 10 bases for J; bases not matched to a gene: 4. This CDR3 is 15 amino acids long. Per the germline V gene, CDR1 is LNHDA and CDR2 is SQIVND (reference sequence). This CDR3 reads CASSIGTGGGSPLHF. The CDR3 DNA is TGTGCCAGTAGTATCGGGACAGGGGGCGGATCACCCCTCCACTTT.

This chain connects TRBV19 to TRBJ2-3, with 10 bases fitting TRBD2. The CDR3 has 15 amino acids. The ends lost 5 bases at V and 2 bases at J; junction bases unmatched: 4. The germline gives CDR1 LNHDA, CDR2 SQIVND (reference sequence). The CDR3 here is CASSLAGVNTDTQYF. CDR3 bases: TGTGCCAGTAGTCTAGCGGGGGTGAACACAGATACGCAGTATTTT.

The CDR3 here is CASSPQTGGNTIYF. The CDR3 coding sequence is TGTGCCAGCTCACCACAGACAGGAGGAAACACCATATATTTT. The genes are TRBV18 and TRBJ1-3, with D maybe TRBD1 (6 bases). Germline CDR1 is KGHSH and CDR2 is LQKENI. Trimming stripped 1 base from V and 4 bases from J, with 8 bases between. This CDR3 comprises 14 residues.

This chain uses TRBV28 with TRBJ1-6, with TRBD1 matching 7 bases. With 4 bases clipped from V and 5 bases from J, the junction kept 5 bases outside the gene matches. From germline, CDR1 is MDHEN and CDR2 SYDVKM. The CDR3 has 15 amino acids. The DNA of the CDR3 is TGTGCCAGCAGTTCCCGGACAGGCCATAATTCACCCCTCCACTTT. This translates into CASSSRTGHNSPLHF.

This clone was seen a handful of times. The rearrangement links TRBV9 to TRBJ2-1; weak D call: TRBD2 (5 bases). Germline V CDR1 and CDR2: SGDLS, YYNGEE. CDR3 length: 15 residues. V was trimmed by 0 bases and J by 8 bases, leaving 15 bases between them. The CDR3 loop is CASSVVAGIGYEQFF. CDR3 nucleotides: TGTGCCAGCAGCGTAGTGGCCGGGATAGGCTATGAGCAGTTCTTC.

This chain joins TRBV30 and TRBJ1-4; the match to TRBD1 covers 7 bases. The CDR3 consists of 13 residues. The ends lost 4 bases at V and 7 bases at J; junction bases unmatched: 6. CDR1 and CDR2 (germline): GTSNPN, SVGIG (reference sequence). For the CDR3, the DNA is TGTGCCTGGAACCCCCAGGGGGGTGAAAAACTGTTTTTT. Translating it yields CAWNPQGGEKLFF.

About this clone itself: Compared with germline, one end of the junction differs, possibly owing to a read error. This chain joins TRBV7-7 and TRBJ2-7, with D tentatively TRBD1 (6 bases). The CDR3 runs 13 residues. CDR1 and CDR2 from the germline V gene are SSHAT and FNYEAQ (reference sequence). The CDR3 is CASSRQGLDEQYF. In nucleotides, the CDR3 is TGTGCTAGCAGCCGTCAGGGGTTGGACGAGCAGTACTTC.

The V call is TRBV5-1, the J call TRBJ2-2; 7 bases fit TRBD2. This CDR3 contains 15 residues. Germline V gene data show CDR1 as SGHRS and CDR2 as YFSETQ. Unmatched junction bases numbered 11, after V lost 5 bases and J lost 7 bases. CDR3 nucleotide sequence: TGCGCCAGCAGGATGAGCGGGAATCGGTTCGGGGAGCTGTTTTTT. It is translated as CASRMSGNRFGELFF.

This chain connects TRBV10-2 to TRBJ2-5; 10 bases align to TRBD2. Germline lookup yields CDR1 WSHSY and CDR2 SAAADI. After removal of 6 bases from V and 2 bases from J, the junction contained 3 bases not matched to a gene. The CDR3 consists of 14 residues. The CDR3 spells CASRDSGRQETQYF. The CDR3, as DNA: TGCGCCAGCAGGGATAGCGGGAGGCAAGAGACCCAGTACTTC.